The T cell receptor (beta chain) described here comes from a study of shared clonotypes between healthy human individuals. About the research overall: Each donor had three CD4 naive, three CD4 memory, two CD8 naive and one CD8 memory plate.

Original processing notes: Junction-only immunoSEQ data arrived without quality scores, meaning filtering differed. Libraries were prepared by immunoSEQ multiplex PCR; TCRdb keeps only in-frame clonotypes and omits some of them. The DNA gave D and trimming, while V, J and clone size come from that table. The data contain about 2.3 million clones, under 95% of them singletons. To note about this clone: Its antigen is not known.

Findings of the study overall: Sampling included only blood; tissue repertoires likely differ.

Subsets obtained from CD4+ cells comprised CD45RA+ naive and CD45RA-negative memory cells. The length of the CDR3 is 14 residues. Looked up from germline, CDR1 is SGDLS and CDR2 is YYNGEE. With 0 bases removed from V and 8 bases from J, the gap between germline ends came to 9 bases. The sequence came from a man between 18 and 35 years old in good health. Some clones in this sample may be carry-over from other donors' samples. Specimen: naive CD4+ T cells from PBMCs. Subset indicated: CD45RA+ positively selected. V is TRBV9 and J is TRBJ1-6, with unresolved D. The CDR3 DNA reads as TGTGCCAGCAGCGTAGCCCCTTTGGATTCACCCCTCCACTTT. Protein sequence: CASSVAPLDSPLHF. Based on the CDR3 plus reference TRBV9 and TRBJ1-6, the full variable domain is DSGVTQTPKHLITATGQRVTLRCSPRSGDLSVYWYQQSLDQGLQFLIQYYNGEERAKGNILERFSAQQFPDLHSELNLSSLELGDSALYFCASSVAPLDSPLHFGNGTRLTVT.